These 2 T cell receptor beta chains originate from one sample sequenced in a study of regulatory T cells in long-lasting Graves disease. Researchers made TCR beta libraries by using iRepertoire HTBI primers and running Arm-PCR on CDR3 regions. TCRdb processed the multiplex PCR reads anew with MiXCR; each CDR3 protein has one entry. The data show approximately 350,000 distinct CDR3 sequences, about an eighth seen once. The time point denotes: newly diagnosed GD, antithyroid drugs for less than 3 months. The TCR library used RNA extracted from PBMCs. These data were likewise used in another study, on T cells in Graves' hyperthyroidism and ophthalmopathy.

Sequencing used peripheral blood mononuclear cells (PBMCs), obtained at new diagnosis, from a patient treated with antithyroid drugs. The receptors were sampled from a woman aged 18-29 years with Graves disease.

There are many counts of this clonotype. The junction shows a germline mismatch at one end, possibly a read error. This sequence joins TRBV30 and TRBJ1-2; D gene unclear. The germline gives CDR1 GTSNPN, CDR2 SVGIG (reference sequence). CDR3 size: 11 residues. This CDR3 reads CAWGRNYRYTF. CDR3 coding DNA: TGTGCCTGGGGACGGAACTATCGCTACACCTTC.

This chain connects TRBV7-3 to TRBJ2-1, with D unclear. V lost 2 bases, J lost 2 bases, and 10 bases lay in between. Germline lookup yields CDR1 SGHTA and CDR2 FQGTGA. CDR3 length: 15 residues. CDR3 sequence: CASSLGRYTYNEQFF. The CDR3 coding sequence is TGTGCCAGCAGCTTAGGTCGGTATACCTACAATGAGCAGTTCTTC.